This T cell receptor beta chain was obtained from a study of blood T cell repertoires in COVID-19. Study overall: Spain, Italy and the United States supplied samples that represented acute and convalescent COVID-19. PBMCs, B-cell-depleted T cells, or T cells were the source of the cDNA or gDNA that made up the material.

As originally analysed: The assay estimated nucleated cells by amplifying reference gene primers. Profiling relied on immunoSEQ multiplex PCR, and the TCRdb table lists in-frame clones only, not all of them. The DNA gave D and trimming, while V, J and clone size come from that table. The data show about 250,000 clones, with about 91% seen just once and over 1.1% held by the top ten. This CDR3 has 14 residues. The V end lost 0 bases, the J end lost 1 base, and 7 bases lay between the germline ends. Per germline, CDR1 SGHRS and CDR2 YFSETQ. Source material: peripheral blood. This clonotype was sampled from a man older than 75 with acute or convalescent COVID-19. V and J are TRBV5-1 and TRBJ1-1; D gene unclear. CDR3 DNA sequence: TGCGCCAGCAGCTTGGCCACACAGAACACTGAAGCTTTCTTT. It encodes CASSLATQNTEAFF.